The following is a T cell receptor (beta chain) sequence with its context. The trim removed 5 bases at V and 5 bases at J, leaving 15 bases unmatched. The CDR3 has 16 residues. Per the germline V gene, CDR1 is SGHNT and CDR2 is YENEEA. Authors' processing steps: The authors estimated nucleated cell counts from reference gene primer amplification. Here immunoSEQ multiplex PCR was the method, and the copy in TCRdb shows in-frame clones only, minus some. Clone size and V and J calls were adopted from that table, with D and trimming inferred from the DNA. In the table there are around 170,000 clones, approximately 80% of which are singletons. This specimen comes from a study of blood T cell repertoires in COVID-19. About the research overall: COVID-19 samples from acute and convalescent phases originated in the United States, Italy and Spain.

The sequenced sample was PBMCs or T cells enriched from blood (not recorded which). This clonotype originated in a man aged 55 to 70 who had been exposed to COVID-19. The V and J genes are TRBV11-3 and TRBJ2-7; 7 nucleotides agree with TRBD1. The CDR3 here is CASSDLVTGASNEQYF. The CDR3 coding sequence is TGTGCCAGCAGCGACCTCGTTACAGGGGCCTCAAACGAGCAGTACTTC. Full variable domain (rest looked up from reference TRBV11-3 and TRBJ2-7): EAGVVQSPRYKIIEKKQPVAFWCNPISGHNTLYWYLQNLGQGPELLIRYENEEAVDDSQLPKDRFSAERLKGVDSTLKIQPAELGDSAVYLCASSDLVTGASNEQYFGPGTRLTVT.